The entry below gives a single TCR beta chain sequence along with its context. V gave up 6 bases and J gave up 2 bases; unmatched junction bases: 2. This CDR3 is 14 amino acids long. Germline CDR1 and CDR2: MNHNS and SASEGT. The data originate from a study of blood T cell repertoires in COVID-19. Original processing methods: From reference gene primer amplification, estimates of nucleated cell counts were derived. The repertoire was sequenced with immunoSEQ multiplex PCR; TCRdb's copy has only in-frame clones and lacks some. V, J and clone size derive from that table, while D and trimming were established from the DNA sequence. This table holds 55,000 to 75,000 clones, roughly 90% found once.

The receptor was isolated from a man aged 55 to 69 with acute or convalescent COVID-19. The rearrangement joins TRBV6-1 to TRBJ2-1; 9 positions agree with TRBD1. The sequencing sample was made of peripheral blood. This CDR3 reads CASRDRGAYNEQFF. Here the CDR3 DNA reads TGTGCCAGCAGGGACAGGGGCGCCTACAATGAGCAGTTCTTC.